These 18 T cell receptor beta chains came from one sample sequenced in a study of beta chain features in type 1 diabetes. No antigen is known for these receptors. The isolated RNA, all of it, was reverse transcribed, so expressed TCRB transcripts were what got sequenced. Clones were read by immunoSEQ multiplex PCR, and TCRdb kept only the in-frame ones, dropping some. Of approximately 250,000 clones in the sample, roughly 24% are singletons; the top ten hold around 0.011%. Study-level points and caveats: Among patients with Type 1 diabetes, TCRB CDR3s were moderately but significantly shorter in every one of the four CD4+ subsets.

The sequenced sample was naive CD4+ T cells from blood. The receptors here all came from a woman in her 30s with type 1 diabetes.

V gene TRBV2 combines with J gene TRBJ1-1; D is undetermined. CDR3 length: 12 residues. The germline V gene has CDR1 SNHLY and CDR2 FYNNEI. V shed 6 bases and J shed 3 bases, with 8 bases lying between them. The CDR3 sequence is CASRPSYTEAFF. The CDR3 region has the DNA TGTGCCAGCAGGCCTAGCTACACTGAAGCTTTCTTT.

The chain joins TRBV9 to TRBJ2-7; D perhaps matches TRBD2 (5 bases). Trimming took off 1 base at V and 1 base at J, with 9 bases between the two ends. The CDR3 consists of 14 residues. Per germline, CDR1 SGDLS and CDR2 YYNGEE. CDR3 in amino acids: CASSVSPGSYEQYF. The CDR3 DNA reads TGTGCCAGCAGCGTATCTCCGGGATCCTACGAGCAGTACTTC.

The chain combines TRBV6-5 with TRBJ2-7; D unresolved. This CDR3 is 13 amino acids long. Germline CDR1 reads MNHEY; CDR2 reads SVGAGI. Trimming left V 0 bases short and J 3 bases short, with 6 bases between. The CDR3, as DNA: TGTGCCAGCAGTTACTCGCAGTACTACGAGCAGTACTTC. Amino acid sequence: CASSYSQYYEQYF.

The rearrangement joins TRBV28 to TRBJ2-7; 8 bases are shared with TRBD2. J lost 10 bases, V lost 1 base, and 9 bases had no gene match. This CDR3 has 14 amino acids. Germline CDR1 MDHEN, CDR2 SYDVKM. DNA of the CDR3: TGTGCCAGCAGTTTATTTCCAGCGGGAGATCAACAGTACTTC. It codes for CASSLFPAGDQQYF.

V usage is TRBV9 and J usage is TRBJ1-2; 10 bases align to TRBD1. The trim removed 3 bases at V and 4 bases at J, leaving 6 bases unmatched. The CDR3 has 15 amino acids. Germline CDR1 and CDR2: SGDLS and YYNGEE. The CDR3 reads CASSESTGGPYGYTF. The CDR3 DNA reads TGTGCCAGCAGCGAATCGACAGGGGGCCCCTATGGCTACACCTTC.

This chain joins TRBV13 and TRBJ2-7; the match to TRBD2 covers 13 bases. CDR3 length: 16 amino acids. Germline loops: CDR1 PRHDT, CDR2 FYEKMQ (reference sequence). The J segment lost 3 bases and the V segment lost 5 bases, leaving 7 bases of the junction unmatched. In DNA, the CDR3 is TGTGCCAGCAGCCCGGGACTAGCGGGAAGGTTCTACGAGCAGTACTTC. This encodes CASSPGLAGRFYEQYF.

The CDR3 reads CASRTSGMNNEQFF. Here the CDR3 DNA reads TGTGCCAGCAGGACTAGCGGGATGAACAATGAGCAGTTCTTC. The V gene is TRBV2, the J gene TRBJ2-1; 11 bases line up with TRBD2. The CDR3 is 14 amino acids. Trimming removed 6 bases from V and 5 bases from J; junction bases left unmatched: 3. Germline CDR1 SNHLY, CDR2 FYNNEI.

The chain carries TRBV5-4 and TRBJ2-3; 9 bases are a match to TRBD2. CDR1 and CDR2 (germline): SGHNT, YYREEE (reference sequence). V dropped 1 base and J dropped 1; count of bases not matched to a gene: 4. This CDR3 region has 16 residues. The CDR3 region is CASSLWAGGRTDTQYF. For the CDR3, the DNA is TGTGCCAGCAGCTTGTGGGCGGGAGGGCGCACAGATACGCAGTATTTT.

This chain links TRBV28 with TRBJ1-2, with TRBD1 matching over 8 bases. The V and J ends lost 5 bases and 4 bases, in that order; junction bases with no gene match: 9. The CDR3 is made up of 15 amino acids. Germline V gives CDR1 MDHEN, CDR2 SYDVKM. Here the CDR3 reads CASSPLDREGYGYTF. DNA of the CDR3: TGTGCCAGCAGTCCCCTGGACAGGGAAGGCTATGGCTACACCTTC.

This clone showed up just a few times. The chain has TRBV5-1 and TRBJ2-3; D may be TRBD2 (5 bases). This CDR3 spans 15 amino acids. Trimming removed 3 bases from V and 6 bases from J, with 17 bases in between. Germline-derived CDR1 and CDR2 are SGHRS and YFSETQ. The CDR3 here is CASSSLEDPGDTQYF. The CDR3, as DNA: TGCGCCAGCAGCTCGTTGGAGGATCCAGGCGATACGCAGTATTTT.

The CDR3 loop is CASSEYRGRGLVIGTQYF. CDR3 bases: TGTGCCAGCAGTGAATATAGAGGGAGGGGCCTGGTGATTGGGACCCAGTACTTC. This chain joins TRBV25-1 and TRBJ2-5; 7 positions agree with TRBD2. The V and J ends lost 0 bases and 7 bases, in that order; junction bases with no gene match: 17. The germline V gene encodes CDR1 MGHDK and CDR2 SYGVNS. The CDR3 is made up of 18 amino acids.

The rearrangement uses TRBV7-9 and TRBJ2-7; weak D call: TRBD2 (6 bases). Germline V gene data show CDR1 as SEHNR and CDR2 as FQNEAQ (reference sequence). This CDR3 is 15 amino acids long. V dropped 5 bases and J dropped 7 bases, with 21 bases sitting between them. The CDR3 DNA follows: TGTGCCAGCAGCCCCGCGGGATCCTCGGCGCGGGAGCAGTACTTC. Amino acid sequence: CASSPAGSSAREQYF.

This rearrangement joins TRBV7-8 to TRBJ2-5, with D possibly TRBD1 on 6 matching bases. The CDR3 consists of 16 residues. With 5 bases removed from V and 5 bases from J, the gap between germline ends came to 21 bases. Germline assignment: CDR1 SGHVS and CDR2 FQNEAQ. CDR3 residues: CASSEEVGHPRETQYF. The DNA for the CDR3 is TGTGCCAGCAGCGAAGAGGTGGGACACCCGAGGGAGACCCAGTACTTC.

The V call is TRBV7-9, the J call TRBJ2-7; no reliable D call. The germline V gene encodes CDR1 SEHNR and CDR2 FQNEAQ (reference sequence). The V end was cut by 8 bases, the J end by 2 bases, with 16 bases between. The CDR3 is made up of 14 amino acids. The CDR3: CASGDFGSAYEQYF. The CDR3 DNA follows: TGTGCCAGCGGCGACTTCGGGTCTGCCTACGAGCAGTACTTC.

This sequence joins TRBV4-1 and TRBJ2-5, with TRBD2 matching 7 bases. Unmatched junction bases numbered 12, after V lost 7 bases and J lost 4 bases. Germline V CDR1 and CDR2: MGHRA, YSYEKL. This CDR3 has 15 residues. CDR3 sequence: CASKDRPTGGETQYF. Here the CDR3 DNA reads TGCGCCAGCAAGGATCGACCCACGGGAGGAGAGACCCAGTACTTC.

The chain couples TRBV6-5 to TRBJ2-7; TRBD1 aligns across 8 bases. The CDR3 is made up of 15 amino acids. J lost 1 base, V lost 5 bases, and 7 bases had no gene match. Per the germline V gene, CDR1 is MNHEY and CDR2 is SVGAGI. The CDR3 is CASSIQGARSYEQYF. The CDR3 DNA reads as TGTGCCAGCAGTATCCAGGGGGCGCGATCCTACGAGCAGTACTTC.

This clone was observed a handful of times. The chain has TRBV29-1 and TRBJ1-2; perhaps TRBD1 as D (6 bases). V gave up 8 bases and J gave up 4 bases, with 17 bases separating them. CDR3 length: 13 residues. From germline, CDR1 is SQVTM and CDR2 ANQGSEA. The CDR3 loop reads CSTGEGVGYGYTF. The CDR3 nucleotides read TGCAGCACTGGGGAGGGGGTTGGCTATGGCTACACCTTC. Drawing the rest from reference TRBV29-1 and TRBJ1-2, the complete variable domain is SAVISQKPSRDICQRGTSLTIQCQVDSQVTMMFWYRQQPGQSLTLIATANQGSEATYESGFVIDKFPISRPNLTFSTLTVSNMSPEDSSIYLCSTGEGVGYGYTFGSGTRLTVV.

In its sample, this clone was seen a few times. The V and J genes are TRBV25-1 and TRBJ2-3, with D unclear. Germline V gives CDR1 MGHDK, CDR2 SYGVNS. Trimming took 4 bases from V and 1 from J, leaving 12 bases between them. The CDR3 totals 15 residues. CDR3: CASSGPLVGTDTQYF. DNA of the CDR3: TGTGCCAGCAGTGGGCCTCTAGTCGGCACAGATACGCAGTATTTT. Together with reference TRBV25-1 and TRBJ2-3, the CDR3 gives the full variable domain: EADIYQTPRYLVIGTGKKITLECSQTMGHDKMYWYQQDPGMELHLIHYSYGVNSTEKGDLSSESTVSRIRTEHFPLTLESARPSHTSQYLCASSGPLVGTDTQYFGPGTRLTVL.